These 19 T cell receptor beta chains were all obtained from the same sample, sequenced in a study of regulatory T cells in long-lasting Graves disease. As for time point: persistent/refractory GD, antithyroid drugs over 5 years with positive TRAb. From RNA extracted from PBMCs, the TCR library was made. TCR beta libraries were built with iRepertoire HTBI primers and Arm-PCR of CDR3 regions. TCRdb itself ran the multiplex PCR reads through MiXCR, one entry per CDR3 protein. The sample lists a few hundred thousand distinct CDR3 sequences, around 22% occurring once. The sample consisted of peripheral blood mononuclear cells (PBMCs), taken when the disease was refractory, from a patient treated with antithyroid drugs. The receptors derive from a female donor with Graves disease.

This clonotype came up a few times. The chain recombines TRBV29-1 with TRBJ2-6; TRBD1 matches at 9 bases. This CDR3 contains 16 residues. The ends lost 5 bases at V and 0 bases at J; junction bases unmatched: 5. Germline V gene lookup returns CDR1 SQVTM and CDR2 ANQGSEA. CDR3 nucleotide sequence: TGCAGCGTTCCCGGGACAGGGATCTCTGGGGCCAACGTCCTGACTTTC. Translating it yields CSVPGTGISGANVLTF. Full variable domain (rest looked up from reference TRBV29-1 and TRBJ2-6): SAVISQKPSRDICQRGTSLTIQCQVDSQVTMMFWYRQQPGQSLTLIATANQGSEATYESGFVIDKFPISRPNLTFSTLTVSNMSPEDSSIYLCSVPGTGISGANVLTFGAGSRLTVL.

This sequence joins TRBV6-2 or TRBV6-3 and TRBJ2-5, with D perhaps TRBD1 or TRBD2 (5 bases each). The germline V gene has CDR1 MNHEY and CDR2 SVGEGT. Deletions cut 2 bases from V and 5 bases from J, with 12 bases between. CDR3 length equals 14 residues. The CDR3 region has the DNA TGTGCCAGCAGTTACGGGACCCTCGCTGAGACCCAGTACTTC. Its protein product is CASSYGTLAETQYF.

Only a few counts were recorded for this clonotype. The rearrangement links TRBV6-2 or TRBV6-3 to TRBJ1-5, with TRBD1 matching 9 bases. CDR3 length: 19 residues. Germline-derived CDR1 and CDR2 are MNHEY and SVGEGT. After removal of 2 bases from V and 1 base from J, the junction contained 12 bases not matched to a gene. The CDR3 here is CASSYGSQGAAYSNQPQHF. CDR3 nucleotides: TGTGCCAGCAGTTACGGGTCACAGGGGGCCGCTTACAGCAATCAGCCCCAGCATTTT.

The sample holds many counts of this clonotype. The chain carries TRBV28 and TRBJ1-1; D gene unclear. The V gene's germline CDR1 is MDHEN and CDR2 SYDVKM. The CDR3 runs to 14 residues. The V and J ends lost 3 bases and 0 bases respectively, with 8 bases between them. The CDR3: CASSLEFMNTEAFF. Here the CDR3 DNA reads TGTGCCAGCAGTTTGGAGTTCATGAACACTGAAGCTTTCTTT.

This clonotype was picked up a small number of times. The CDR3 reads CASSLAGGLWGSYEQYF. The CDR3 DNA sequence: TGTGCCAGCAGTTTAGCGGGAGGTCTTTGGGGGTCCTACGAGCAGTACTTC. The chain has TRBV28 and TRBJ2-7; 8 bases line up with TRBD2. Germline V gives CDR1 MDHEN, CDR2 SYDVKM. J lost 1 base, V lost 2 bases, and 10 bases had no gene match. The CDR3 length is 17 residues.

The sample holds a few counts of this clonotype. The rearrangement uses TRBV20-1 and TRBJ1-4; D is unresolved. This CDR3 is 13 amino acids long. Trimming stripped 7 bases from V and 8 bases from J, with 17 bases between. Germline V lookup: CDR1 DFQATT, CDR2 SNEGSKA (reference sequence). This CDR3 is CSVTADRGEKLFF. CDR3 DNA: TGCAGTGTCACGGCGGACCGGGGAGAAAAACTGTTTTTT.

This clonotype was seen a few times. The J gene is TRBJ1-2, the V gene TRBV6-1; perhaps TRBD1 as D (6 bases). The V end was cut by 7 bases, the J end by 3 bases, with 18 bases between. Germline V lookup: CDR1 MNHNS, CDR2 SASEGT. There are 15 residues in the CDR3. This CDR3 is CASILNPQGYYGYTF. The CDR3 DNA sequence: TGTGCCAGCATTCTCAACCCCCAGGGGTACTATGGCTACACCTTC.

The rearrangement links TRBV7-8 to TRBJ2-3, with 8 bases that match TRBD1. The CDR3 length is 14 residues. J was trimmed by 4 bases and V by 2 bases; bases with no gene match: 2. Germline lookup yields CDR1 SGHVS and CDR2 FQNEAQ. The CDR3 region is CASSLHRGSDTQYF. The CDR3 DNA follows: TGTGCCAGCAGCTTACACAGGGGGTCAGATACGCAGTATTTT.

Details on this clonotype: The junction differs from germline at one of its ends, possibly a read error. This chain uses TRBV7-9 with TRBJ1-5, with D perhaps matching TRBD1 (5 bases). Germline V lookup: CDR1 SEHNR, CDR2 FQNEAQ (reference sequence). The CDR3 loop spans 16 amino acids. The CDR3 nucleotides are TGTGCCAGCAGCTTAATGGAGGGGAGCAGCAGTCAGCCCCAGCATTTT. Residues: CASSLMEGSSSQPQHF.

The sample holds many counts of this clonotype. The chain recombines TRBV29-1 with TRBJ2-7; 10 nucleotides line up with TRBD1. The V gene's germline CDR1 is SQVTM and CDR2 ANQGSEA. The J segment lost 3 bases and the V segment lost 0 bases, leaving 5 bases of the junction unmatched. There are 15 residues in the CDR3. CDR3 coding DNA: TGCAGCGTTGAAGAGCGGACAGGGGGAGGCTACGAGCAGTACTTC. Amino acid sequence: CSVEERTGGGYEQYF.

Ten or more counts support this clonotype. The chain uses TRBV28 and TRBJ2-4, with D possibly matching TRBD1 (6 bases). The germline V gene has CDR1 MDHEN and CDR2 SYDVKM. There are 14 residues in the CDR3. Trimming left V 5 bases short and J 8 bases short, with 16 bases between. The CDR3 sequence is CASSGGRKADIQYF. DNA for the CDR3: TGTGCCAGCAGTGGGGGCAGAAAAGCGGACATTCAGTACTTC.

The CDR3 DNA sequence: TGTGCCAGCAGCGTTACCTTCTCTGGAAACACCATATATTTT. Protein product: CASSVTFSGNTIYF. The chain couples TRBV6-1 to TRBJ1-3; D remains ambiguous. In germline, CDR1 is MNHNS, CDR2 SASEGT. Trimming removed 6 bases from V and 0 bases from J, with 9 bases in between. The CDR3 sequence is 14 residues long.

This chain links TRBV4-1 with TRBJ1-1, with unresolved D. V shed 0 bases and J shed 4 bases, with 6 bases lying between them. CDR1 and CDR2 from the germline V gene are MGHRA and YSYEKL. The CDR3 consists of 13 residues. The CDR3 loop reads CASSQDGGTEAFF. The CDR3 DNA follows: TGCGCCAGCAGCCAAGATGGAGGCACTGAAGCTTTCTTT.

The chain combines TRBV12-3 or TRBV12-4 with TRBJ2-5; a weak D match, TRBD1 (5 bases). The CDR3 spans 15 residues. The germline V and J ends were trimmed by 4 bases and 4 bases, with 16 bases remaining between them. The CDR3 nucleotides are TGTGCCAGCAGTTCGGACACTCCTCGGCGAGAGACCCAGTACTTC. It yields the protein CASSSDTPRRETQYF.

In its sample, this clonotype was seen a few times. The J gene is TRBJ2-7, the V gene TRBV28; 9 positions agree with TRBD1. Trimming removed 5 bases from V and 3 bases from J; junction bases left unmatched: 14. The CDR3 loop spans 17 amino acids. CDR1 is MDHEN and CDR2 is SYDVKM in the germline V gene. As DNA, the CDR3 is TGTGCCAGCAGTCCAATCTATCCCGGGACAGGGAACTACGAGCAGTACTTC. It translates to CASSPIYPGTGNYEQYF.

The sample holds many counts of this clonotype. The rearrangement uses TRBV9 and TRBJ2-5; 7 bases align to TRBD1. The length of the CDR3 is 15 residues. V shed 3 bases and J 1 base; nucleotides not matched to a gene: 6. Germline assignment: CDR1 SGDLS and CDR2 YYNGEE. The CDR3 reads CASSDHRGTQETQYF. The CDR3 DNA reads TGTGCCAGCAGCGACCACAGGGGTACCCAAGAGACCCAGTACTTC.

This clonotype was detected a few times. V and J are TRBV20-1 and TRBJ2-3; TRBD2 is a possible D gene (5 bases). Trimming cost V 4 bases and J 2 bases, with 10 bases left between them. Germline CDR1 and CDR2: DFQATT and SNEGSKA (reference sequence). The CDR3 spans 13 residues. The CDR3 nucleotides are TGCAGTGCTAACTCGGGATACACAGATACGCAGTATTTT. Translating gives CSANSGYTDTQYF.

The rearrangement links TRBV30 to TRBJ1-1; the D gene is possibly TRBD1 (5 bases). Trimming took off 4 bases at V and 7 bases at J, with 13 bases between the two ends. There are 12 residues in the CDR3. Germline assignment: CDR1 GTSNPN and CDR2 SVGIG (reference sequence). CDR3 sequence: CAWTGEWSEAFF. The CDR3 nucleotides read TGTGCCTGGACGGGGGAGTGGAGTGAAGCTTTCTTT.

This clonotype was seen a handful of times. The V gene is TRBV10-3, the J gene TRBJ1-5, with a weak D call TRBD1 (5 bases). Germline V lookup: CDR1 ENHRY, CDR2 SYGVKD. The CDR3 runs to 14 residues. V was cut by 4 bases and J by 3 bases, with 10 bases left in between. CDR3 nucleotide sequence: TGTGCCATCAGTGTTGGGGGATCCAATCAGCCCCAGCATTTT. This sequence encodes CAISVGGSNQPQHF.